These 30 T cell receptor beta chains were all obtained from the same sample, sequenced in a study of shared clonotypes between healthy human individuals. TCRdb's table, derived via immunoSEQ multiplex PCR, lists solely in-frame clones and lacks some. This sample yields some 490,000 clones, of which over 75% are seen a single time; approximately 11% belongs to the top ten. The sequenced material came from PBMCs. These receptors all come from a woman in her thirties or forties in good health. Some clones in this sample may be carry-over from other donors' samples.

This clone was observed once. The V and J genes are TRBV7-3 and TRBJ2-2; D call uncertain. CDR1 is SGHTA, CDR2 FQGTGA, per germline. The CDR3 sequence is 12 residues long. The V end was cut by 5 bases, the J end by 3 bases, with 4 bases between. CDR3 residues: CASSIYTGELFF. CDR3 bases: TGTGCCAGCAGCATTTACACCGGGGAGCTGTTTTTT.

The chain is built from TRBV7-9 and TRBJ2-2, with 7 bases matching TRBD2. V trimming: 5 bases; J trimming: 0 bases; junction bases outside the gene matches: 3. The V gene's germline CDR1 is SEHNR and CDR2 FQNEAQ (reference sequence). The CDR3 consists of 15 residues. The CDR3 bases are TGTGCCAGCAGCCAGGGACTACCGAACACCGGGGAGCTGTTTTTT. This codes for CASSQGLPNTGELFF.

Only one count was recorded for this clone. The chain combines TRBV2 with TRBJ1-1, with no clear D. The germline CDR1 and CDR2 sequences are SNHLY and FYNNEI. Trimming took 6 bases from V and 4 from J, leaving 12 bases between them. The CDR3 spans 13 residues. The CDR3 is CASRPPGFTEAFF. The CDR3 DNA reads as TGTGCCAGCAGGCCTCCGGGTTTCACTGAAGCTTTCTTT.

This chain uses TRBV6-1 with TRBJ2-7; D ambiguous. The V end lost 3 bases, the J end lost 2 bases, and 11 bases lay between the germline ends. This CDR3 is built from 14 residues. Germline loops: CDR1 MNHNS, CDR2 SASEGT. CDR3 in amino acids: CASSDSKTAYEQYF. Here the CDR3 DNA reads TGTGCCAGCAGTGACAGTAAAACTGCCTACGAGCAGTACTTC.

The chain carries TRBV27 and TRBJ2-5; 9 bases agree with TRBD1. CDR1 MNHEY and CDR2 SMNVEV come from the germline V gene (reference sequence). V lost 5 bases to trimming and J lost 5 bases; unmatched junction nucleotides: 12. This CDR3 contains 16 residues. The chain's CDR3 is CASSLGGQGSGETQYF. CDR3 sequence (DNA): TGTGCCAGCAGTCTAGGAGGACAGGGGTCAGGGGAGACCCAGTACTTC.

This sequence joins TRBV7-6 and TRBJ2-1; the match to TRBD2 covers 7 bases. V lost 5 bases, J lost 3 bases, and 10 bases stayed unmatched. The V gene's germline CDR1 is SGHVS and CDR2 FNYEAQ. The CDR3 consists of 16 residues. The CDR3 nucleotides read TGTGCCAGCAGCCCTACAGCGGGGTGGGGCTACAATGAGCAGTTCTTC. Encoded protein: CASSPTAGWGYNEQFF.

J is TRBJ1-1 and V is TRBV19; D perhaps matches TRBD1 (6 bases). This CDR3 region has 13 residues. Trimming shortened V by 7 bases and J by 1 base, and 10 bases separated the two germline ends. The germline V gene has CDR1 LNHDA and CDR2 SQIVND (reference sequence). CDR3 sequence (DNA): TGTGCCAGTACGGCCAGGGGGAACACTGAAGCTTTCTTT. This codes for CASTARGNTEAFF.

This clone showed up just once. The chain links TRBV6-5 to TRBJ1-3; 8 bases line up with TRBD1. V was clipped by 6 bases and J by 2 bases; unmatched bases: 3. CDR3 length: 14 residues. The germline gives CDR1 MNHEY, CDR2 SVGAGI. For the CDR3, the DNA is TGTGCCAGCAGGAGACAGGGGCCTGGAAACACCATATATTTT. Its translation is CASRRQGPGNTIYF.

The chain combines TRBV11-2 with TRBJ2-7; D possibly corresponds to TRBD1 (6 bases). Germline assignment: CDR1 SGHAT and CDR2 FQNNGV. CDR3 length equals 15 residues. V was cut by 2 bases and J by 4 bases, with 15 bases left in between. The CDR3 coding sequence is TGTGCCAGCAGCTTAACCTCAGGGGCGAATTACGAGCAGTACTTC. As protein: CASSLTSGANYEQYF.

About this clone itself: A far larger clone is just one base off, so this is likely a read error. Other nucleotide sequences in the sample specify the same CDR3. The CDR3 sequence: CASSQEFSGSYNEQFF. In nucleotides, the CDR3 is TGTGCCAGTAGCCAAGAGTTTAGCGGGTCCTACAATGAGCAGTTCTTC. V is TRBV4-2 and J is TRBJ2-1, with TRBD2 matching over 7 bases. Germline values: CDR1 LGHNA, CDR2 YNFKEQ. The CDR3 extends over 16 amino acids.

The genes are TRBV27 and TRBJ1-5; D is unclear. The CDR3 length is 13 residues. Germline CDR1 reads MNHEY; CDR2 reads SMNVEV (reference sequence). The V end was cut by 1 base, the J end by 4 bases, with 5 bases between. This CDR3 reads CASSLWENQPQHF. CDR3 sequence (DNA): TGTGCCAGCAGTTTATGGGAGAATCAGCCCCAGCATTTT.

This clone was seen a few times. The V gene is TRBV6-6, the J gene TRBJ2-3; 10 nucleotides line up with TRBD2. The CDR3 runs to 16 residues. V lost 6 bases, J lost 3 bases, and 9 bases stayed unmatched. Germline-derived CDR1 and CDR2 are MNHNY and SVGAGI (reference sequence). CDR3 DNA sequence: TGTGCCAGCAGCTTACCGGGACTAGCGTATACAGATACGCAGTATTTT. Residues: CASSLPGLAYTDTQYF.

About this clone: A far larger clone lies a single base away; this is likely a read error. J is TRBJ2-7 and V is TRBV4-2; D unresolved. Trimming pared 4 bases from V and 7 bases from J, leaving 14 bases between. There are 13 residues in the CDR3. From germline, CDR1 is LGHNA and CDR2 YNFKEQ. DNA for the CDR3: TGTGCCAGCAGCCGAGATGAGATCCGGGAGCAGTACTTC. Its translation: CASSRDEIREQYF.

V usage is TRBV7-8 and J usage is TRBJ2-1; the match to TRBD2 covers 10 bases. The CDR3 totals 18 residues. Germline values: CDR1 SGHVS, CDR2 FQNEAQ. With 2 bases clipped from V and 5 bases from J, the junction kept 12 bases outside the gene matches. CDR3 DNA sequence: TGTGCCAGCAGCTTATTGCTAGCGGGAGATGGCGTGGACAATGAGCAGTTCTTC. Residues: CASSLLLAGDGVDNEQFF. The whole variable domain, filled in from reference TRBV7-8 and TRBJ2-1, reads GAGVSQSPRYKVAKRGQDVALRCDPISGHVSLFWYQQALGQGPEFLTYFQNEAQLDKSGLPSDRFFAERPEGSVSTLKIQRTQQEDSAVYLCASSLLLAGDGVDNEQFFGPGTRLTVL.

This clone has at least ten counts. The J gene is TRBJ1-1, the V gene TRBV6-4; TRBD1 aligns across 7 bases. The germline CDR1 and CDR2 sequences are MRHNA and SNTAGT. V lost 3 bases to trimming and J lost 2 bases; unmatched junction nucleotides: 6. This CDR3 is 15 amino acids long. CDR3 DNA: TGTGCCAGCAGTGAGTCTGGGACAGCAAACACTGAAGCTTTCTTT. It codes for CASSESGTANTEAFF.

This sequence joins TRBV28 and TRBJ2-2; D remains unclear. V dropped 8 bases and J dropped 3 bases, with 13 bases sitting between them. The CDR3 is 14 amino acids. The germline V gene has CDR1 MDHEN and CDR2 SYDVKM. Written as DNA, the CDR3 is TGTGCCAGCTTGAGTTTTTCGGACACCGGGGAGCTGTTTTTT. It yields the protein CASLSFSDTGELFF.

This clone was detected only a few times. V usage is TRBV5-1 and J usage is TRBJ2-7; 7 nucleotides agree with TRBD1. The J segment lost 2 bases and the V segment lost 2 bases, leaving 7 bases of the junction unmatched. This CDR3 is built from 15 residues. CDR1 is SGHRS, CDR2 YFSETQ, per germline. CDR3 DNA: TGCGCCAGCAGCTTTAACAGGGGTGGAGCCTACGAGCAGTACTTC. This codes for CASSFNRGGAYEQYF.

CDR3 in amino acids: CASTGTGGVIREQYF. The DNA for the CDR3 is TGTGCCAGCACTGGGACAGGGGGCGTCATCCGCGAGCAGTACTTC. This rearrangement joins TRBV27 to TRBJ2-7; 12 positions match TRBD1. The germline V gene encodes CDR1 MNHEY and CDR2 SMNVEV (reference sequence). J was trimmed by 6 bases and V by 7 bases; bases with no gene match: 10. The CDR3 is made up of 15 amino acids.

This chain joins TRBV15 and TRBJ2-7; 12 nucleotides line up with TRBD2. The CDR3 consists of 15 residues. V lost 1 base to trimming and J lost 9 bases; unmatched junction nucleotides: 7. Germline CDR1 LNHNV, CDR2 YYDKDF (reference sequence). The CDR3 region is CATSRGLAGALVQYF. The CDR3 DNA sequence: TGTGCCACCAGCAGAGGACTAGCGGGGGCCCTAGTGCAGTACTTC.

The CDR3 is CSVKRSANEKLFF. The CDR3 nucleotides read TGCAGCGTTAAGAGGTCGGCTAATGAAAAACTGTTTTTT. The rearrangement uses TRBV29-1 and TRBJ1-4; D remains unclear. The V end lost 5 bases, the J end lost 3 bases, and 10 bases lay between the germline ends. The V gene's germline CDR1 is SQVTM and CDR2 ANQGSEA. CDR3 length: 13 amino acids.

This chain uses TRBV18 with TRBJ2-5, with D maybe TRBD1 (7 bases). This CDR3 region has 14 residues. V was shortened by 3 bases and J by 4 bases, with 12 bases between the two germline ends. CDR1 is KGHSH and CDR2 is LQKENI in the germline V gene. CDR3 sequence (DNA): TGTGCCAGCTCACCTCAGGGGGAGGTAGAGACCCAGTACTTC. It yields the protein CASSPQGEVETQYF.

The chain carries TRBV4-3 and TRBJ2-1, with D maybe TRBD2 (5 bases). The V gene's germline CDR1 is LGHNA and CDR2 YSLEER. The CDR3 length is 14 residues. V lost 3 bases, J lost 5 bases, and 11 bases lay in between. CDR3 region: CASSHLAKNNEQFF. DNA for the CDR3: TGCGCCAGCAGCCACCTAGCTAAGAACAATGAGCAGTTCTTC.

In regard to this clone: This likely traces to a read error, being one base from a far larger clone. The identical CDR3 is also encoded by other nucleotide sequences in the sample. The chain has TRBV29-1 and TRBJ2-7; TRBD1 aligns across 7 bases. The CDR3 covers 13 residues. The germline V gene has CDR1 SQVTM and CDR2 ANQGSEA. J was trimmed by 5 bases and V by 5 bases; bases with no gene match: 9. The CDR3 is CSVRGFTGDEQYF. The DNA of the CDR3 is TGCAGCGTTAGGGGATTTACAGGGGACGAGCAGTACTTC.

The sample holds a few counts of this clone. This is likely an artifact of a read error, given a far larger clone one base away. This is likely a read error, given that the CDR3 carries no conserved phenylalanine or tryptophan at its end. This chain connects TRBV10-1 to TRBJ2-7, with D possibly matching TRBD1 (5 bases). CDR3 length: 13 amino acids. The germline V gene has CDR1 WNHNN and CDR2 SYGVQD (reference sequence). Between the trimmed V and J ends, which lost 4 bases and 1 base, there was a span of 8 bases. The CDR3 DNA sequence: TGCGCCAGCAGTGGACAGCCGTCCTACGAGCAGTACCTC. Amino acid sequence: CASSGQPSYEQYL.

With regard to this clone: This same CDR3 is encoded by further DNA sequences in the sample. This chain connects TRBV10-3 to TRBJ1-2; D call uncertain. Looked up from germline, CDR1 is ENHRY and CDR2 is SYGVKD. This CDR3 has 13 residues. Trimming took 0 bases from V and 5 from J, leaving 7 bases between them. The CDR3 loop reads CAISESEAYGYTF. The CDR3 DNA reads TGTGCCATCAGTGAGTCGGAGGCATATGGCTACACCTTC.

The genes are TRBV30 and TRBJ2-2; a possible D gene is TRBD2 (6 bases). The CDR3 has 17 residues. The germline V gene has CDR1 GTSNPN and CDR2 SVGIG (reference sequence). In nucleotides, the CDR3 is TGTGCAACGGGACTCCCGAGTTGGGATGGAGGAACCGGGGAGCTGTTTTTT. Its translation: CATGLPSWDGGTGELFF.

The chain is built from TRBV28 and TRBJ1-5; unclear D gene. The CDR3 covers 14 residues. The ends were cut back, 6 bases at V and 3 bases at J, with 12 bases in the middle. Germline CDR1 MDHEN, CDR2 SYDVKM. DNA for the CDR3: TGTGCCAGCAGCCAAGGCCGGACCAATCAGCCCCAGCATTTT. Its translation is CASSQGRTNQPQHF.

V is TRBV11-3 and J is TRBJ2-7, with D perhaps TRBD1 (5 bases). The CDR3 loop spans 14 amino acids. V shed 1 base and J shed 1 base, with 8 bases lying between them. The germline V gene has CDR1 SGHNT and CDR2 YENEEA. The CDR3: CASSLGGWSYEQYF. CDR3 nucleotides: TGTGCCAGCAGCTTAGGGGGCTGGTCCTACGAGCAGTACTTC.

CDR3 sequence (DNA): TGTGCCAGCAGCTTGGACAGGGGGAGTGAAAAACTGTTTTTT. It yields the protein CASSLDRGSEKLFF. The chain has TRBV5-5 and TRBJ1-4, with TRBD1 identical over 8 bases. Unmatched junction bases numbered 2, after V lost 0 bases and J lost 7 bases. There are 14 residues in the CDR3. The germline V gene encodes CDR1 SGHKS and CDR2 YYEKEE (reference sequence).

V is TRBV6-6 and J is TRBJ2-1, with D hard to call. The V gene's germline CDR1 is MNHNY and CDR2 SVGAGI (reference sequence). The CDR3 sequence is 14 residues long. V lost 0 bases, J lost 0 bases, and 3 bases lay in between. The chain's CDR3 is CASSYSYSYNEQFF. The CDR3 DNA reads TGTGCCAGCAGTTACTCGTACTCCTACAATGAGCAGTTCTTC.